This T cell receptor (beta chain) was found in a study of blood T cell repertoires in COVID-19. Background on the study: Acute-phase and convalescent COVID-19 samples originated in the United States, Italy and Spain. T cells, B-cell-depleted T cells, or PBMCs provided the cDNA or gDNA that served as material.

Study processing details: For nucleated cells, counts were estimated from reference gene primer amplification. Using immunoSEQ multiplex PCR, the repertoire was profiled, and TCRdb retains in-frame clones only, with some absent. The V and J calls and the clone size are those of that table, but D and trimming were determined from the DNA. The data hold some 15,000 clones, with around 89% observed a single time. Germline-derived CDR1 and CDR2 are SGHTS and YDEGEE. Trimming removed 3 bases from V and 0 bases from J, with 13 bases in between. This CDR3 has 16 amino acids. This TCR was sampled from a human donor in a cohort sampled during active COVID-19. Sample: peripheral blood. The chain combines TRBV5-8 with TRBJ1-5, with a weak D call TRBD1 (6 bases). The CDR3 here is CASSSMGHYSNQPQHF. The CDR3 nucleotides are TGTGCCAGCAGCTCTATGGGACATTATAGCAATCAGCCCCAGCATTTT.